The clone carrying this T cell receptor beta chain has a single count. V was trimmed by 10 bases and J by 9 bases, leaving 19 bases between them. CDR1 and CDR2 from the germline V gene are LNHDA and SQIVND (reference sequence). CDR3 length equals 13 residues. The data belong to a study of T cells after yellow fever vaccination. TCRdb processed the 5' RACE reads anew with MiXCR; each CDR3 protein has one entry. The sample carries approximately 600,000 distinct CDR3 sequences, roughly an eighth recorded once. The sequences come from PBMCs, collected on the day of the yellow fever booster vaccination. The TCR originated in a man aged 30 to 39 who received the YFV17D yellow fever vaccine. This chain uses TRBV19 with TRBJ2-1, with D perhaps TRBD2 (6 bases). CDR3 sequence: CATAGLGRAEQFF. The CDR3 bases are TGTGCCACCGCGGGACTTGGACGGGCTGAGCAGTTCTTC.